A single sample is the source of the 23 T cell receptor beta chains below, sequenced in a study of graft-versus-host responses after intestinal transplantation. Data came from immunoSEQ multiplex PCR; TCRdb stores just in-frame clones and leaves some out. The sample lists around 110,000 clones, just over 90% occurring once. No antigen has been identified for these receptors. The sequencing here drew on unstimulated CD4+ T cells sorted from spleen or lymph node cells, taken before transplant. The origin of the receptors is a human donor who was the organ donor for an intestinal transplant.

The chain uses TRBV19 and TRBJ2-3, with 7 nucleotides matching TRBD2. Germline CDR1 is LNHDA and CDR2 is SQIVND (reference sequence). Germline trimming cut 8 bases from V and 1 base from J; bases unmatched to any gene: 6. The CDR3 is made up of 14 amino acids. Written as DNA, the CDR3 is TGTGCCAGTCGTACTAGCGTGCGCACAGATACGCAGTATTTT. It encodes CASRTSVRTDTQYF.

V gene TRBV6-6 combines with J gene TRBJ1-2; a possible D gene is TRBD1 (6 bases). The CDR3 consists of 12 residues. Trimming shortened V by 5 bases and J by 5 bases, and 9 bases separated the two germline ends. The germline CDR1 and CDR2 sequences are MNHNY and SVGAGI (reference sequence). CDR3 residues: CASSPDSYGYTF. CDR3 bases: TGTGCCAGCAGTCCGGACAGTTATGGCTACACCTTC.

The chain recombines TRBV19 with TRBJ2-3, with 12 bases identical to TRBD2. CDR3 length equals 14 residues. Germline values: CDR1 LNHDA, CDR2 SQIVND (reference sequence). With V trimmed by 7 bases and J by 5 bases, 4 bases remained unmatched. CDR3 sequence: CASTSGRAGDTQYF. In DNA, the CDR3 is TGTGCCAGTACTAGCGGGAGGGCCGGAGATACGCAGTATTTT.

Here the CDR3 DNA reads TGCAGCGTCCGGGACAGTAACACTGAAGCTTTCTTT. Encoded protein: CSVRDSNTEAFF. The J gene is TRBJ1-1, the V gene TRBV29-1; 7 nucleotides match TRBD1. Germline-derived CDR1 and CDR2 are SQVTM and ANQGSEA. The V segment lost 6 bases and the J segment 2 bases; nucleotides outside the gene matches: 3. This CDR3 region has 12 residues.

The chain carries TRBV4-3 and TRBJ2-3, with D perhaps matching TRBD1 (6 bases). The V and J ends lost 0 bases and 4 bases respectively, with 11 bases between them. The CDR3 spans 15 residues. Looked up from germline, CDR1 is LGHNA and CDR2 is YSLEER. This CDR3 is CASSQEIRGADTQYF. The CDR3 DNA sequence: TGCGCCAGCAGCCAAGAAATCAGGGGCGCAGATACGCAGTATTTT.

The rearrangement joins TRBV7-2 to TRBJ1-2; maybe TRBD1 (5 bases). Germline V gene sequence: CDR1 SGHTA, CDR2 FQGNSA. This CDR3 spans 15 amino acids. V was trimmed by 1 base and J by 0 bases, leaving 9 bases between them. The CDR3 DNA reads TGTGCCAGCAGCTTAGGACAGTCCTCTAACTATGGCTACACCTTC. Protein product: CASSLGQSSNYGYTF. Supplemented by reference TRBV7-2 and TRBJ1-2, the full variable domain reads GAGVSQSPSNKVTEKGKDVELRCDPISGHTALYWYRQSLGQGLEFLIYFQGNSAPDKSGLPSDRFSAERTGGSVSTLTIQRTQQEDSAVYLCASSLGQSSNYGYTFGSGTRLTVV.

The chain uses TRBV29-1 and TRBJ2-7; tentatively, D is TRBD2 (6 bases). The CDR3 contains 12 residues. Germline lookup yields CDR1 SQVTM and CDR2 ANQGSEA. The V end lost 5 bases, the J end lost 7 bases, and 15 bases lay between the germline ends. The CDR3 DNA reads TGCAGCGTTTCGACCGGGGCGGGAGAGCAGTACTTC. Translated: CSVSTGAGEQYF.

This clone was counted once. This chain links TRBV27 with TRBJ1-1; D call uncertain. This CDR3 is 14 amino acids long. Trimming left V 7 bases short and J 3 bases short, with 15 bases between. Germline V gene data show CDR1 as MNHEY and CDR2 as SMNVEV (reference sequence). CDR3 region: CASIETSVYTEAFF. CDR3 nucleotides: TGTGCCAGCATCGAAACCTCGGTGTACACTGAAGCTTTCTTT.

V usage is TRBV7-9 and J usage is TRBJ2-7, with D unclear. The CDR3 is 11 amino acids. V shed 6 bases and J shed 2 bases, with 5 bases lying between them. Germline V gene data show CDR1 as SEHNR and CDR2 as FQNEAQ (reference sequence). CDR3 sequence: CASSQAYEQYF. The CDR3 nucleotides are TGTGCCAGCAGTCAGGCCTACGAGCAGTACTTC.

The chain couples TRBV27 to TRBJ2-1; D gene uncertain. The ends were cut back, 7 bases at V and 6 bases at J, with 13 bases in the middle. Germline values: CDR1 MNHEY, CDR2 SMNVEV (reference sequence). CDR3 size: 13 residues. The CDR3 spells CASTPAVGNEQFF. Here the CDR3 DNA reads TGTGCCAGCACCCCGGCGGTCGGCAATGAGCAGTTCTTC.

The CDR3 is CASSYLAGANEQFF. The CDR3 nucleotides are TGTGCCAGCAGTTACCTAGCGGGAGCCAATGAGCAGTTCTTC. This rearrangement joins TRBV6-5 to TRBJ2-1; 10 nucleotides agree with TRBD2. The germline CDR1 and CDR2 sequences are MNHEY and SVGAGI. Trimming took 2 bases from V and 6 from J; bases not matched to a gene: 1. This CDR3 has 14 amino acids.

The rearrangement uses TRBV5-8 and TRBJ2-5; a possible D gene is TRBD1 (6 bases). Germline V lookup: CDR1 SGHTS, CDR2 YDEGEE. The CDR3 is 17 residues long. Trimming removed 4 bases at V and 4 bases at J, with 23 bases between. The CDR3 region is CASSAYRDTVEGETQYF. The CDR3 nucleotides are TGTGCCAGCAGCGCCTACCGGGACACGGTCGAAGGAGAGACCCAGTACTTC.

The V and J genes are TRBV7-9 and TRBJ2-1; possibly TRBD1 for D (6 bases). Between the trimmed V and J ends, which lost 10 bases and 0 bases, there was a span of 10 bases. CDR1 and CDR2 (germline): SEHNR, FQNEAQ (reference sequence). The CDR3 is 13 residues long. The CDR3, as DNA: TGTGCCACACAGGGCAGCTCCTACAATGAGCAGTTCTTC. It specifies CATQGSSYNEQFF.

The V and J genes are TRBV7-8 and TRBJ2-1, with 7 bases matching TRBD2. Germline CDR1 reads SGHVS; CDR2 reads FQNEAQ. The CDR3 contains 13 residues. V gave up 3 bases and J gave up 8 bases; unmatched junction bases: 4. As DNA, the CDR3 is TGTGCCAGCAGCTTTCGGCGGGAGTATGAGCAGTTCTTC. Its protein is CASSFRREYEQFF. Drawing the rest from reference TRBV7-8 and TRBJ2-1, the complete variable domain is GAGVSQSPRYKVAKRGQDVALRCDPISGHVSLFWYQQALGQGPEFLTYFQNEAQLDKSGLPSDRFFAERPEGSVSTLKIQRTQQEDSAVYLCASSFRREYEQFFGPGTRLTVL.

This chain links TRBV28 with TRBJ1-2; the D is unclear. The V gene lost 2 bases and the J gene lost 8 bases, with 12 bases spanning the gap. The germline gives CDR1 MDHEN, CDR2 SYDVKM. This CDR3 is 13 amino acids long. DNA for the CDR3: TGTGCCAGCAGTTTAATCCCCCTCTACGGCTACACCTTC. It encodes CASSLIPLYGYTF.

The rearrangement uses TRBV7-6 and TRBJ2-7; D possibly matches TRBD1 or TRBD2 (5 bases each). V shed 5 bases and J shed 6 bases, with 17 bases lying between them. The length of the CDR3 is 14 residues. Germline-derived CDR1 and CDR2 are SGHVS and FNYEAQ. The CDR3 is CASSEGLVRSEQYF. The CDR3 DNA follows: TGTGCCAGCAGCGAGGGGTTGGTGAGGAGCGAGCAGTACTTC.

The chain uses TRBV6-5 and TRBJ1-1; 7 positions agree with TRBD1. The V and J ends lost 6 bases and 1 base, in that order; junction bases with no gene match: 5. The CDR3 runs to 14 residues. Per germline, CDR1 MNHEY and CDR2 SVGAGI. This CDR3 reads CASRPTGTNTEAFF. CDR3 sequence (DNA): TGTGCCAGCAGGCCGACAGGGACGAACACTGAAGCTTTCTTT.

This chain joins TRBV6-5 and TRBJ2-2; TRBD2 is a possible D gene (5 bases). Germline lookup yields CDR1 MNHEY and CDR2 SVGAGI. Trimming cost V 6 bases and J 5 bases, with 13 bases left between them. This CDR3 region has 14 residues. The CDR3 nucleotides read TGTGCCAGCAGCCCCGAGGGCGTAACCGGGGAGCTGTTTTTT. This encodes CASSPEGVTGELFF.

The V and J genes are TRBV5-6 and TRBJ2-7; 9 bases match TRBD1. V lost 2 bases to trimming and J lost 3 bases; unmatched junction nucleotides: 3. The CDR3 runs 14 residues. CDR1 and CDR2 from the germline V gene are SGHDT and YYEEEE. The CDR3 loop reads CASSLLGQGYEQYF. CDR3 nucleotides: TGTGCCAGCAGCTTACTGGGACAGGGCTACGAGCAGTACTTC.

The J gene is TRBJ1-2, the V gene TRBV5-1, with TRBD1 as a possible D gene (6 bases). Germline values: CDR1 SGHRS, CDR2 YFSETQ. V was clipped by 4 bases and J by 4 bases, with 11 bases between them. This CDR3 is 13 amino acids long. CDR3 loop: CASSRTDSYGYTF. The CDR3 DNA reads TGCGCCAGCAGCCGGACAGACTCCTATGGCTACACCTTC.

This clone turned up a few times. The chain has TRBV5-1 and TRBJ2-1, with 10 bases aligning to TRBD2. With V trimmed by 1 base and J by 9 bases, 10 bases remained unmatched. This CDR3 comprises 16 residues. Germline CDR1 SGHRS, CDR2 YFSETQ. The CDR3 protein is CASSLSLAGAVGEQFF. CDR3 sequence (DNA): TGCGCCAGCAGCTTGAGTCTAGCGGGAGCCGTCGGTGAGCAGTTCTTC.

The chain employs TRBV27 and TRBJ2-3; D tentatively fits TRBD1 or TRBD2 (5 bases each). This CDR3 region has 15 residues. Germline CDR1 reads MNHEY; CDR2 reads SMNVEV (reference sequence). Deletions cut 1 base from V and 0 bases from J, with 8 bases between. In nucleotides, the CDR3 is TGTGCCAGCAGTTTATTGGGGGTTAGCACAGATACGCAGTATTTT. Protein: CASSLLGVSTDTQYF.

The chain employs TRBV4-2 and TRBJ2-5, with D maybe TRBD2 (6 bases). The germline V and J ends were trimmed by 3 bases and 0 bases, with 23 bases remaining between them. Germline-derived CDR1 and CDR2 are LGHNA and YNFKEQ. This CDR3 has 19 residues. CDR3 sequence reads: CASSQYPQGGRRYQETQYF. As DNA, the CDR3 is TGTGCCAGCAGCCAGTATCCCCAAGGAGGGCGCCGGTACCAAGAGACCCAGTACTTC.